What follows is one TCR beta chain and its context. The age range of participants was roughly 18 to 90 years, with residence in about 25 US areas. This specimen comes from a study of blood T cell repertoires in COVID-19. Germline V gene data show CDR1 as KGHSH and CDR2 as LQKENI. V lost 1 base and J lost 6; bases outside the gene matches: 4. The CDR3 extends over 14 amino acids. Clones were sequenced by immunoSEQ multiplex PCR, and TCRdb holds only the in-frame ones, with some missing. The table records 150,000 to 250,000 clones, approximately 90% of them present only once. The sequencing input was PBMCs or T cells enriched from blood (not recorded which). The V and J genes are TRBV18 and TRBJ1-2; 8 bases are a match to TRBD1. This sequence was found in a woman aged 25 to 45 who had recovered from COVID-19. CDR3 sequence reads: CASSPLSQGDGYTF. The CDR3 DNA reads TGTGCCAGCTCACCACTCTCACAGGGGGATGGCTACACCTTC.